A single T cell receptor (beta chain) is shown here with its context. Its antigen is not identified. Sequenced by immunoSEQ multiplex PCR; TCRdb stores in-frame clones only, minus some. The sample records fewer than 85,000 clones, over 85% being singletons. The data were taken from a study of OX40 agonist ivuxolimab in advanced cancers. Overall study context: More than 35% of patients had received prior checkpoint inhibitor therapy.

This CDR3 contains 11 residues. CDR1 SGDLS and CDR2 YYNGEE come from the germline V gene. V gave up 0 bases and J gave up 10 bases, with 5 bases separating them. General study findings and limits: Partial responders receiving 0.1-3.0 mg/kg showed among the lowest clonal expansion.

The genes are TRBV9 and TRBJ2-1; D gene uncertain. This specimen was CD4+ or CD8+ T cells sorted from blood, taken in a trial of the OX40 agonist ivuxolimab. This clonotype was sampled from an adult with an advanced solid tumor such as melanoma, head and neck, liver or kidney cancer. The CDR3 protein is CASSVVGEQFF. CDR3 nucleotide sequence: TGTGCCAGCAGCGTAGTGGGGGAGCAGTTCTTC.